The rows below give T cell receptor beta chains drawn from one sample of a study of OX40 agonist ivuxolimab in advanced cancers. Only in-frame clones appear in the TCRdb table, and some are missing; sequencing was by immunoSEQ multiplex PCR. The data show tens of thousands of clones, less than 85% seen once. The starting material was CD4+ or CD8+ T cells sorted from blood, obtained in a trial of the OX40 agonist ivuxolimab. All receptors come from an adult with an advanced solid tumor such as melanoma, head and neck, liver or kidney cancer. Each CDR3 is given with its conserved first and last residue. The D gene is left open where the match is weak. Clone size, where shown, is once, few, many, or a class for clones that have expanded.

CASSEYMADGNNEKLFF | TGTGCCAGCAGTGAATATATGGCAGACGGGAACAATGAAAAACTGTTTTTT | . | TRBV25-1 | . | TRBJ1-4
CSVATAAQNSPLHF | TGCAGCGTTGCGACAGCCGCCCAGAATTCACCCCTCCACTTT | . | TRBV29-1 | . | TRBJ1-6
CASSPTEGSEQFF | TGTGCCAGCAGTCCGACGGAAGGGAGTGAGCAGTTCTTC | . | TRBV6-1 | . | TRBJ2-1
CASSPIQGASEQYF | TGTGCCAGCTCACCCATCCAGGGCGCCTCCGAGCAGTACTTC | . | TRBV18 | . | TRBJ2-7
CASSLRGIDEQFF | TGTGCCAGCAGCTTACGGGGGATCGATGAGCAGTTCTTC | . | TRBV7-9 | . | TRBJ2-1
CASSSDTGALGDTQYF | TGTGCCAGCAGCTCCGACACGGGGGCCTTAGGCGATACGCAGTATTTT | . | TRBV9 | . | TRBJ2-3
CASKTSGELEQYF | TGTGCCAGCAAAACATCAGGCGAGCTCGAGCAGTACTTC | . | TRBV6-1 | . | TRBJ2-7
CASSLRPWGNQPQHF | TGTGCCAGCAGTTTACGTCCGTGGGGCAATCAGCCCCAGCATTTT | . | TRBV28 | once | TRBJ1-5
CASSPMGRAYEQYF | TGCGCCAGCAGCCCTATGGGACGGGCCTACGAGCAGTACTTC | . | TRBV5-1 | . | TRBJ2-7
CASSRYSGTRAQYF | TGTGCCAGCAGCCGCTATTCCGGGACCCGGGCCCAGTACTTC | . | TRBV28 | . | TRBJ2-5
CASSFQEGRADTEAFF | TGTGCCAGCAGTTTTCAAGAGGGCAGGGCGGACACTGAAGCTTTCTTT | . | TRBV28 | . | TRBJ1-1
CASSVTSAEDTQYF | TGTGCCAGCAGCGTAACTAGCGCGGAGGATACGCAGTATTTT | TRBD2 | TRBV9 | . | TRBJ2-3
CASSLVIGGEQYF | TGTGCCAGCAGCTTAGTTATAGGGGGCGAGCAGTACTTC | . | TRBV11-2 | . | TRBJ2-7
CASSVGAGLNGELFF | TGTGCCAGCAGCGTAGGAGCTGGTCTGAACGGGGAGCTGTTTTTT | . | TRBV9 | . | TRBJ2-2
CASSFGLAGPGELFF | TGTGCCAGCAGCTTTGGACTAGCGGGACCCGGGGAGCTGTTTTTT | . | TRBV12-1 | . | TRBJ2-2
CASSKAGPTGVEVRRRGADTQYF | TGTGCCAGCAGCAAAGCGGGGCCCACGGGAGTTGAGGTTAGGCGGAGGGGCGCAGATACGCAGTATTTT | . | TRBV21-1 | . | TRBJ2-3
CSPSRETQYF | TGCAGCCCCAGCCGGGAGACCCAGTACTTC | . | TRBV29-1 | . | TRBJ2-5
CSARQGLYNEQFF | TGCAGCGCTCGACAGGGACTTTACAATGAGCAGTTCTTC | . | TRBV29-1 | . | TRBJ2-1
CASSLAGDNEQFF | TGTGCCAGCAGCTTAGCGGGAGACAATGAGCAGTTCTTC | . | TRBV7-2 | . | TRBJ2-1
CASSFPYNEQFF | TGTGCCAGCAGCTTCCCCTACAATGAGCAGTTCTTC | . | TRBV7-2 | . | TRBJ2-1
CASSPPGQAFSEAFF | TGTGCCAGCTCACCACCCGGACAGGCTTTCTCTGAAGCTTTCTTT | TRBD1 | TRBV18 | . | TRBJ1-1
CASSVVPDNSPLHF | TGTGCCAGCAGCGTAGTGCCGGATAATTCACCCCTCCACTTT | . | TRBV9 | few | TRBJ1-6
CASSLYPGSNTEAFF | TGTGCCAGCAGTTTATACCCAGGATCGAACACTGAAGCTTTCTTT | . | TRBV27 | . | TRBJ1-1